These T cell receptor beta chains were read from a single sample in a study of cytomegalovirus exposure and HLA in healthy donors. The data were produced by immunoSEQ multiplex PCR, yet TCRdb's version contains in-frame clones alone and is incomplete. The table records 250,000 or so clones, roughly 90% of them present only once. The specimen sequenced was PBMCs. The receptors were sampled from a woman under 30 in good health and CMV-seronegative. CDR3s include the opening cysteine and the closing phenylalanine or tryptophan. D genes are given only for firm matches. The size of a clone is reported for some rows only, either as once, few or many, or as a class for expanded clones.

clone_size j_call d_call v_call cdr3_nt cdr3_aa
. TRBJ2-6 . TRBV7-8 TGTGCCAGCAGCCTAAGGGTAGGGGCCGGGGCCAACGTCCTGACTTTC CASSLRVGAGANVLTF
. TRBJ2-5 TRBD2 TRBV6-8 TGTGCCAGCAGTTCACTAGCGGGGGGACAAGAGACCCAGTACTTC CASSSLAGGQETQYF
. TRBJ1-1 TRBD1 TRBV7-3 TGTGCCAGCAGCGGACAGGGGTTAAGGAACACTGAAGCTTTCTTT CASSGQGLRNTEAFF
. TRBJ2-1 . TRBV28 TGTGCCAGCAGCTTAGGAGGTAGAGCCTACAATGAGCAGTTCTTC CASSLGGRAYNEQFF
. TRBJ1-5 . TRBV5-4 TGTGCCAGCAGCCCCTGGGGGCAGGGGTTAAATCAGCCCCAGCATTTT CASSPWGQGLNQPQHF
once TRBJ2-2 TRBD2 TRBV27 TGTGCCAGCAAGCGGGCTAGCGGGGGGACGACGAACACCGGGGAGCTGTTTTTT CASKRASGGTTNTGELFF
. TRBJ2-6 . TRBV7-9 TGTGCCAGCAGCCGGGGGGCGCTATCTGGGGCCAACGTCCTGACTTTC CASSRGALSGANVLTF
. TRBJ1-5 . TRBV28 TGTGCCAGCCGTTACCCCGGGTACGGTAGCAATCAGCCCCAGCATTTT CASRYPGYGSNQPQHF
. TRBJ2-5 TRBD2 TRBV5-3 TGTGCCAGTGTGCAGGGTGGAGCGGGGGGTGAGACCCAGTACTTC CASVQGGAGGETQYF
. TRBJ2-5 . TRBV11-2 TGTGCCAGCAGCTTAGTCCCGGGTCCCCAAGAGACCCAGTACTTC CASSLVPGPQETQYF
. TRBJ1-4 TRBD1 TRBV6-5 TGTGCCAGCAGCCCTCAGGGGGCAGCTAATGAAAAACTGTTTTTT CASSPQGAANEKLFF